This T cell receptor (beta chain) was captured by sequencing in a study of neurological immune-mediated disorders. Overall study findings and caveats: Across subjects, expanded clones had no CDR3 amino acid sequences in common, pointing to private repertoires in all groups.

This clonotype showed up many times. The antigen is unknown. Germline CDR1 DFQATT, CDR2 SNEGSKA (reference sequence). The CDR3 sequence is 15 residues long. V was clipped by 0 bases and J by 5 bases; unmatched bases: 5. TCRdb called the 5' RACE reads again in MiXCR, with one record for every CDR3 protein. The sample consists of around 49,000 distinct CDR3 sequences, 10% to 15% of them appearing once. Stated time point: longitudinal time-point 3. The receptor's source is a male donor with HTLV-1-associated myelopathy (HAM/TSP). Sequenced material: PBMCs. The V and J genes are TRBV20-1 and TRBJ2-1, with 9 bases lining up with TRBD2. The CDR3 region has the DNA TGCAGTGCTAGAGATAGGCGGGGGGGCGACAATGAGCAGTTCTTC. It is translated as CSARDRRGGDNEQFF.